This T cell receptor (beta chain) is drawn from a study of metastatic and nonmetastatic thyroid tumors. Looking at the study overall: Both malignant and benign thyroid patients supplied peripheral blood and tumor or nodule tissue samples, across which the repertoires of these patients were then compared. Study-wide results and caveats: It was reportedly found that TCR beta diversity was significantly higher in malignant thyroid tumors than in benign nodules, a difference seen in both blood and tumor samples.

For this clone: What it binds is not known.

There were no patients who had received any treatment before thyroid surgery. Original processing methods: It was from CDR3 differences across clinicopathological groups that a distant-metastasis classifier for papillary thyroid cancer was built. TCRdb re-clonotyped the PCR reads via MiXCR. The V and J calls and clone size come from TCRdb's table, not from the authors' own analysis. The table records about 12,000 clones, around 25% of them present only once. The sequenced sample consisted of blood. The clonotype comes from a male donor with papillary thyroid cancer or a benign thyroid nodule (not recorded which). Some clones in this sample may be carry-over from other donors' samples.

Here the CDR3 DNA reads TGTGCCAGCAGTTCCCAGGGGGACACTGAAGCTTTCTTT. Amino acid sequence: CASSSQGDTEAFF. This chain joins TRBV6-1 and TRBJ1-1; TRBD1 matches at 7 bases. The CDR3 sequence is 13 residues long. CDR1 MNHNS and CDR2 SASEGT come from the germline V gene. With 5 bases clipped from V and 3 bases from J, the junction kept 3 bases outside the gene matches.